This record looks at one T cell receptor (beta chain) sequence and its context. The antigen remains unidentified. This CDR3 has 16 residues. Per germline, CDR1 SGHNT and CDR2 YYREEE (reference sequence). Trimming took 4 bases from V and 2 from J, leaving 18 bases between them. These data are taken from a study of spatial heterogeneity in lung cancer. Study-level results: Ubiquitous, expanded tumor-derived TCRs were more frequently observed in blood at resection than at follow-up.

One entry per CDR3 protein results from TCRdb running MiXCR on the 5' RACE reads. Of some 50,000 distinct CDR3 sequences in the sample, less than 9% were seen once. Time point in this sample: sample taken at primary tumor resection. Sequencing covered unsorted whole RNA taken from tumor, nontumor lung or frozen PBMC. Donors were roughly 70 untreated early-stage non-small cell lung cancer patients. The sample was PBMCs, taken at surgery. The chain uses TRBV5-4 and TRBJ2-5, with a tentative D call TRBD1 (6 bases). The receptor comes from a female donor with early-stage non-small cell lung cancer. The CDR3 DNA follows: TGTGCCAGCAGCCTCCCGAACAGGGTCGGTCAAGAGACCCAGTACTTC. Translated: CASSLPNRVGQETQYF.